A selection of T cell receptor beta chains follows, all from one sample in a study of T cell repertoires in cytomegalovirus infection. TCRdb re-analysed the reads in MiXCR, keeping a single row per CDR3 protein. The data show around 530,000 distinct CDR3 sequences, with about 25% seen just once and about 12% held by the top ten. The sequencing input was PBMCs. The receptors here all came from a human donor in good health (CMV status not recorded). Some clones in this sample may be carry-over from other donors' samples. Both conserved end residues are part of each CDR3. A D gene is named only where the DNA matches it firmly. Clone sizes are given selectively: once, few, many, or a class where the clone is expanded.

abundance: -
d_gene: -
j_gene: TRBJ2-7
v_gene: TRBV6-2/TRBV6-3
CDR3aa: CASSYSGIIYEQYF
CDR3nt: TGTGCCAGCAGTTACAGTGGCATCATCTACGAGCAGTACTTC

abundance: few
d_gene: -
j_gene: TRBJ2-6
v_gene: TRBV19
CDR3aa: CASRMRESGANVLTF
CDR3nt: TGTGCCAGTAGGATGAGGGAGTCGGGGGCCAACGTCCTGACTTTC

abundance: few
d_gene: TRBD2
j_gene: TRBJ2-1
v_gene: TRBV7-2
CDR3aa: CASSLGPGLGGFF
CDR3nt: TGTGCCAGCAGCTTAGGGCCGGGACTAGGAGGGTTCTTC

abundance: -
d_gene: -
j_gene: TRBJ1-2
v_gene: TRBV29-1
CDR3aa: CSVGSLSGYTF
CDR3nt: TGCAGCGTTGGGAGTCTGAGCGGCTACACCTTC

abundance: many
d_gene: -
j_gene: TRBJ2-3
v_gene: TRBV7-2
CDR3aa: CASSLGGMSTDTQYF
CDR3nt: TGTGCCAGCAGCTTAGGTGGGATGAGCACAGATACGCAGTATTTT

abundance: few
d_gene: -
j_gene: TRBJ1-2
v_gene: TRBV7-9
CDR3aa: CASSHRDGTYGYTF
CDR3nt: TGTGCCAGCAGCCACAGGGACGGTACATATGGCTACACCTTC

abundance: -
d_gene: -
j_gene: TRBJ2-3
v_gene: TRBV7-3
CDR3aa: CASSYGGQATQYF
CDR3nt: TGTGCCAGCAGTTACGGGGGTCAGGCTACGCAGTATTTT

abundance: many
d_gene: TRBD1
j_gene: TRBJ1-3
v_gene: TRBV7-8
CDR3aa: CASSPDRGLLSGNTIYF
CDR3nt: TGTGCCAGCAGCCCTGACAGGGGACTCCTCTCTGGAAACACCATATATTTT

abundance: -
d_gene: TRBD2
j_gene: TRBJ2-1
v_gene: TRBV10-3
CDR3aa: CAISGLATNNEQFF
CDR3nt: TGTGCCATCAGTGGACTAGCGACTAACAATGAGCAGTTCTTC

abundance: few
d_gene: -
j_gene: TRBJ1-2
v_gene: TRBV5-4
CDR3aa: CASRVQTNYGYTF
CDR3nt: TGTGCCAGCAGGGTGCAGACTAACTATGGCTACACCTTC

abundance: few
d_gene: TRBD1
j_gene: TRBJ1-5
v_gene: TRBV7-9
CDR3aa: CASSSTPGTGLNQPQHF
CDR3nt: TGTGCCAGCAGCTCAACCCCCGGGACAGGACTCAATCAGCCCCAGCATTTT

abundance: few
d_gene: -
j_gene: TRBJ2-1
v_gene: TRBV6-2/TRBV6-3
CDR3aa: CASSYSPGSRWFF
CDR3nt: TGTGCCAGCAGTTACTCACCGGGGTCCAGATGGTTCTTC

abundance: few
d_gene: TRBD1
j_gene: TRBJ2-2
v_gene: TRBV6-2/TRBV6-3
CDR3aa: CASRRGTGTGELFF
CDR3nt: TGTGCCAGCAGACGGGGGACAGGGACCGGGGAGCTGTTTTTT

abundance: few
d_gene: -
j_gene: TRBJ1-5
v_gene: TRBV28
CDR3aa: CASSNSFRTAQPQHF
CDR3nt: TGTGCCAGCAGCAACAGTTTTAGAACGGCTCAGCCCCAGCATTTT

abundance: few
d_gene: -
j_gene: TRBJ1-1
v_gene: TRBV7-2
CDR3aa: CASPGENTEAFF
CDR3nt: TGTGCCAGCCCAGGGGAGAACACTGAAGCTTTCTTT

abundance: -
d_gene: -
j_gene: TRBJ1-2
v_gene: TRBV11-2
CDR3aa: CASSHWQGGYTF
CDR3nt: TGTGCCAGCAGCCACTGGCAGGGTGGCTACACCTTC

abundance: few
d_gene: -
j_gene: TRBJ2-5
v_gene: TRBV29-1
CDR3aa: CSVEASGETQYF
CDR3nt: TGCAGCGTTGAGGCTAGTGGGGAGACCCAGTACTTC

abundance: many
d_gene: -
j_gene: TRBJ2-5
v_gene: TRBV6-1
CDR3aa: CASTYNPAASFGGWETQYF
CDR3nt: TGTGCCAGCACTTACAACCCGGCGGCCAGCTTCGGAGGCTGGGAGACCCAGTACTTC

abundance: -
d_gene: -
j_gene: TRBJ2-7
v_gene: TRBV15
CDR3aa: CATSRPGTDSYEQYF
CDR3nt: TGTGCCACCAGCAGACCCGGGACGGACTCCTACGAGCAGTACTTC

abundance: -
d_gene: TRBD2
j_gene: TRBJ2-1
v_gene: TRBV2
CDR3aa: CASSELAGAGEQFF
CDR3nt: TGTGCCAGCAGTGAACTAGCGGGAGCCGGTGAGCAGTTCTTC

abundance: many
d_gene: TRBD2
j_gene: TRBJ2-5
v_gene: TRBV7-2
CDR3aa: CASSIRLAGHSETQYF
CDR3nt: TGTGCCAGCAGCATCCGACTAGCGGGACATTCGGAGACCCAGTACTTC

abundance: few
d_gene: TRBD2
j_gene: TRBJ2-7
v_gene: TRBV4-3
CDR3aa: CASSQRLAAPYEQYF
CDR3nt: TGCGCCAGCAGCCAAAGACTAGCGGCACCCTACGAGCAGTACTTC

abundance: -
d_gene: -
j_gene: TRBJ1-4
v_gene: TRBV19
CDR3aa: CASSMQGTTNEKLFF
CDR3nt: TGTGCCAGTAGTATGCAGGGGACAACTAATGAAAAACTGTTTTTT

abundance: many
d_gene: TRBD1
j_gene: TRBJ1-3
v_gene: TRBV7-2
CDR3aa: CASSLGTGLITGNTIYF
CDR3nt: TGTGCCAGCAGCTTAGGGACAGGGTTAATTACTGGAAACACCATATATTTT

abundance: -
d_gene: -
j_gene: TRBJ2-2
v_gene: TRBV19
CDR3aa: CASSMFGGANTGELFF
CDR3nt: TGTGCCAGTAGTATGTTTGGCGGGGCGAACACCGGGGAGCTGTTTTTT

abundance: -
d_gene: -
j_gene: TRBJ2-5
v_gene: TRBV7-4
CDR3aa: CASSLGAGSSRYQETQYF
CDR3nt: TGTGCCAGCAGCTTAGGGGCAGGGAGTTCAAGGTACCAAGAGACCCAGTACTTC

abundance: many
d_gene: -
j_gene: TRBJ2-4
v_gene: TRBV7-2
CDR3aa: CASSLEDIQYF
CDR3nt: TGTGCCAGCAGCTTAGAAGACATTCAGTACTTC

abundance: -
d_gene: -
j_gene: TRBJ1-3
v_gene: TRBV12-3/TRBV12-4
CDR3aa: CASSPYISSGNSGNTIYF
CDR3nt: TGTGCCAGCAGTCCCTATATTTCCTCGGGGAACTCTGGAAACACCATATATTTT

abundance: -
d_gene: TRBD2
j_gene: TRBJ2-3
v_gene: TRBV12-3/TRBV12-4
CDR3aa: CASRPTSGSEADTQYF
CDR3nt: TGTGCCAGCAGGCCGACTAGCGGGAGTGAAGCAGATACGCAGTATTTT

abundance: -
d_gene: TRBD1
j_gene: TRBJ2-1
v_gene: TRBV7-9
CDR3aa: CASSRTGFPYNEQFF
CDR3nt: TGTGCCAGCAGCCGGACAGGGTTTCCTTACAATGAGCAGTTCTTC

abundance: few
d_gene: TRBD2
j_gene: TRBJ2-1
v_gene: TRBV12-3/TRBV12-4
CDR3aa: CASSFPGLAGVRTYNEQFF
CDR3nt: TGTGCCAGCAGTTTCCCGGGACTAGCGGGAGTTAGGACCTACAATGAGCAGTTCTTC

abundance: -
d_gene: -
j_gene: TRBJ1-2
v_gene: TRBV5-6
CDR3aa: CASSLARYGYTF
CDR3nt: TGTGCCAGCAGCTTGGCGCGGTATGGCTACACCTTC

abundance: -
d_gene: -
j_gene: TRBJ2-1
v_gene: TRBV12-5
CDR3aa: CASGSGSSHEQFF
CDR3nt: TGTGCTAGTGGTTCTGGGTCAAGTCATGAGCAGTTCTTC

abundance: few
d_gene: -
j_gene: TRBJ2-7
v_gene: TRBV7-9
CDR3aa: CASSLAGVTYEQYF
CDR3nt: TGTGCCAGCAGCTTAGCGGGAGTCACCTACGAGCAGTACTTC

abundance: many
d_gene: -
j_gene: TRBJ1-2
v_gene: TRBV7-2
CDR3aa: CASSSEAELMLGYTF
CDR3nt: TGTGCCAGCAGCTCCGAGGCAGAGCTAATGTTGGGCTACACCTTC

abundance: few
d_gene: -
j_gene: TRBJ1-2
v_gene: TRBV24-1
CDR3aa: CATSAGYGYTF
CDR3nt: TGTGCCACCAGTGCCGGTTATGGCTACACCTTC

abundance: -
d_gene: TRBD2
j_gene: TRBJ2-1
v_gene: TRBV7-9
CDR3aa: CASSSGLVWSYNEQFF
CDR3nt: TGTGCCAGCAGCTCGGGACTAGTTTGGTCCTACAATGAGCAGTTCTTC

abundance: -
d_gene: -
j_gene: TRBJ2-2
v_gene: TRBV24-1
CDR3aa: CASEETTNTGELFF
CDR3nt: TGTGCCTCCGAAGAGACCACGAACACCGGGGAGCTGTTTTTT

abundance: few
d_gene: -
j_gene: TRBJ2-2
v_gene: TRBV7-2
CDR3aa: CASRSDRLTGELFF
CDR3nt: TGTGCCAGCAGATCGGACAGACTTACCGGGGAGCTGTTTTTT

abundance: -
d_gene: -
j_gene: TRBJ1-5
v_gene: TRBV19
CDR3aa: CASSLPAFSWDISNQPQHF
CDR3nt: TGTGCCAGTAGTCTCCCCGCGTTCTCCTGGGATATTAGCAATCAGCCCCAGCATTTT

abundance: many
d_gene: -
j_gene: TRBJ2-1
v_gene: TRBV7-8
CDR3aa: CASSEGTPVQFF
CDR3nt: TGTGCCAGCAGCGAGGGGACTCCGGTGCAGTTCTTC